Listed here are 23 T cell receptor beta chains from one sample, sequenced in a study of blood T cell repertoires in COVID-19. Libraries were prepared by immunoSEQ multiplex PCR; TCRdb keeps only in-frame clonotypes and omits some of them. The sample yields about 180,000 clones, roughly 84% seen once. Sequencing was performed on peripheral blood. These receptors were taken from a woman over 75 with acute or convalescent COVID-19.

As DNA, the CDR3 is TGTGCCAGCAGCTACAGGCGGCGCAATCAGCCCCAGCATTTT. Residues: CASSYRRRNQPQHF. The chain couples TRBV6-6 to TRBJ1-5, with D perhaps matching TRBD1 (5 bases). Between the trimmed V and J ends, which lost 6 bases and 2 bases, there was a span of 11 bases. Germline values: CDR1 MNHNY, CDR2 SVGAGI (reference sequence). The CDR3 length is 14 residues.

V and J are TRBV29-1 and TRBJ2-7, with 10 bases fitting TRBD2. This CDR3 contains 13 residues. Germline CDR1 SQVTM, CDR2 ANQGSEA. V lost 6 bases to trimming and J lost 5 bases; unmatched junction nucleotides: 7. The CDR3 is CSVGTSATNEQYF. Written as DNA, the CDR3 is TGCAGCGTAGGGACTAGCGCCACCAACGAGCAGTACTTC.

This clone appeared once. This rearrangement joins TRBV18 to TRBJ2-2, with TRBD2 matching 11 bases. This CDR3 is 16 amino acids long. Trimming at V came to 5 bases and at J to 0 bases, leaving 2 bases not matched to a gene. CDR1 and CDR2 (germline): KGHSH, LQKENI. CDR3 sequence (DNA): TGTGCCAGCTCATCGGGACTAGCGGCGAACACCGGGGAGCTGTTTTTT. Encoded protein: CASSSGLAANTGELFF.

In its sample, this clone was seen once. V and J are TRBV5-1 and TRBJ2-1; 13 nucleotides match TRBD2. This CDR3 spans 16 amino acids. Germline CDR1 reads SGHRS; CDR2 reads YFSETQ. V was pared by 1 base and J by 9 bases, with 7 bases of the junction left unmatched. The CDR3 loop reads CASSLTSGGALGEQFF. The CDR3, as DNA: TGCGCCAGCAGCTTGACTAGCGGGGGGGCTCTGGGTGAGCAGTTCTTC.

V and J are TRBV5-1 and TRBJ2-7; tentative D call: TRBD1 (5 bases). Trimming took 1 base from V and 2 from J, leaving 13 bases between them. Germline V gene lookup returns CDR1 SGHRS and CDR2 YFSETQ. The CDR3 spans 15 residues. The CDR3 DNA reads TGCGCCAGCAGCTTGTCACAGGACGGTGCCTACGAGCAGTACTTC. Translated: CASSLSQDGAYEQYF.

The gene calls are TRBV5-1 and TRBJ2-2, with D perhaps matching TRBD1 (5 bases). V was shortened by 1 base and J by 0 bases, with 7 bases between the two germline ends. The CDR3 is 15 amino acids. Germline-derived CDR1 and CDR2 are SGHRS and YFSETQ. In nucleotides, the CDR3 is TGCGCCAGCAGCTTGAACAGGCCGAACACCGGGGAGCTGTTTTTT. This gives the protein CASSLNRPNTGELFF.

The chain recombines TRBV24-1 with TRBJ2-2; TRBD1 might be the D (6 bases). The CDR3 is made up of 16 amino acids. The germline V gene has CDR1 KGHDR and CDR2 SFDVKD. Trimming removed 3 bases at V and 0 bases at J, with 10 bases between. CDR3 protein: CATSDPGTPNTGELFF. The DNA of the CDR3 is TGTGCCACCAGTGATCCCGGGACACCGAACACCGGGGAGCTGTTTTTT.

CDR3 DNA sequence: TGTGCCAGCAGCCTACAGGGATGGACTGAAGCTTTCTTT. Its protein product is CASSLQGWTEAFF. The V gene is TRBV9, the J gene TRBJ1-1, with TRBD1 as a possible D gene (6 bases). The CDR3 loop spans 13 amino acids. CDR1 and CDR2 (germline): SGDLS, YYNGEE. V was trimmed by 4 bases and J by 5 bases, leaving 12 bases between them.

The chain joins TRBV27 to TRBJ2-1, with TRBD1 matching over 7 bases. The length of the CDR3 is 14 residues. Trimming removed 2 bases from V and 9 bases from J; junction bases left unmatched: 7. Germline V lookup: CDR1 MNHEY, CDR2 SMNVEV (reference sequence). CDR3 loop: CASSLKGQLSEQFF. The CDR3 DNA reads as TGTGCCAGCAGTTTAAAGGGACAGTTGAGTGAGCAGTTCTTC.

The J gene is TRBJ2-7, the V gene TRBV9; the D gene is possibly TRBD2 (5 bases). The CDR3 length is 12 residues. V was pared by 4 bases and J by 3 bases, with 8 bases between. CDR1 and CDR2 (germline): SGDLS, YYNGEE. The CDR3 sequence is CASSTRGYEQYF. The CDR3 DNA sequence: TGTGCCAGCAGCACTCGGGGCTACGAGCAGTACTTC.

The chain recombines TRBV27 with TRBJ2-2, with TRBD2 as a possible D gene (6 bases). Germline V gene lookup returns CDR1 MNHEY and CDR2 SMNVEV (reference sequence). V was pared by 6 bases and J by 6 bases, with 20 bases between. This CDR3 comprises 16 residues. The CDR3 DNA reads TGTGCCAGCAGCCTTTTACTGACTAGAAAACCCGGGGAGCTGTTTTTT. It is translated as CASSLLLTRKPGELFF.

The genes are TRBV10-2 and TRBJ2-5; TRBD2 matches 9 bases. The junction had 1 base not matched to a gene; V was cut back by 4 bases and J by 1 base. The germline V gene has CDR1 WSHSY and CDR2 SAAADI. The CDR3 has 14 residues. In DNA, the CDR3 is TGCGCCAGCAGTGCGACTAGCGGCCAAGAGACCCAGTACTTC. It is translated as CASSATSGQETQYF.

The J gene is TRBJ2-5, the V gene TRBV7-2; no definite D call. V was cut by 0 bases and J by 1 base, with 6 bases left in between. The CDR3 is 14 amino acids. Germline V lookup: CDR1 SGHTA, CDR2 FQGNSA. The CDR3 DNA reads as TGTGCCAGCAGCTTAGCGGCAGTCCAAGAGACCCAGTACTTC. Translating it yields CASSLAAVQETQYF. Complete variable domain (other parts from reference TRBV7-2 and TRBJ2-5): GAGVSQSPSNKVTEKGKDVELRCDPISGHTALYWYRQSLGQGLEFLIYFQGNSAPDKSGLPSDRFSAERTGGSVSTLTIQRTQQEDSAVYLCASSLAAVQETQYFGPGTRLLVL.

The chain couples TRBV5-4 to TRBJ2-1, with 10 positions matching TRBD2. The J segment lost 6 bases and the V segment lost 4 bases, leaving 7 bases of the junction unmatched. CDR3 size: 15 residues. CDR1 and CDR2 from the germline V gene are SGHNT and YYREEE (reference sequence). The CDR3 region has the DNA TGTGCCAGCAGCCCGGACCAGCGGGGGGGCAATGAGCAGTTCTTC. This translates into CASSPDQRGGNEQFF.

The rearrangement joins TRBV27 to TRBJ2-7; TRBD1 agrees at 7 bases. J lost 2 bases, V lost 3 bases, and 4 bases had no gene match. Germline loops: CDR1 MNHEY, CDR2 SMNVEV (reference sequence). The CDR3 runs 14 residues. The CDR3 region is CASSFRDSTYEQYF. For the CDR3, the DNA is TGTGCCAGCAGTTTCCGGGACAGCACCTACGAGCAGTACTTC.

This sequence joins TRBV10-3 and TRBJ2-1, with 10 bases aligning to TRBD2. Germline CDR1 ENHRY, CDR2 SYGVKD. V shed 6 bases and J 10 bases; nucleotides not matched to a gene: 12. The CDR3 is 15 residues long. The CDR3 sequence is CAIRPGLATPGEQFF. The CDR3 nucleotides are TGTGCCATCAGGCCGGGACTAGCGACCCCGGGCGAGCAGTTCTTC.

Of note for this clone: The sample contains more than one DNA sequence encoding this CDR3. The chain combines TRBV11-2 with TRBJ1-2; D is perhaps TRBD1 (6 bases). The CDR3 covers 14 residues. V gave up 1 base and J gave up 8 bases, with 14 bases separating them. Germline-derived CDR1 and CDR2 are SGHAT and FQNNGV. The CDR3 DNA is TGTGCCAGCAGCTTAGTCGGGCAGGGGCGGGGCTACACCTTC. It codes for CASSLVGQGRGYTF.

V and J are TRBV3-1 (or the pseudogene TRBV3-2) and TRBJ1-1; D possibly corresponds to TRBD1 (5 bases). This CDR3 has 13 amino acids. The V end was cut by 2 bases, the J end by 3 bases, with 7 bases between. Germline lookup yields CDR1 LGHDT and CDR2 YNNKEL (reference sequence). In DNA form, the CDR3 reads TGTGCCAGCAGCCAAAGGGGCGACACTGAAGCTTTCTTT. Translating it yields CASSQRGDTEAFF.

As DNA, the CDR3 is TGTGCCATCAGTCCATCTAGCGGGGGCGAAGATCGTGAGCAGTTCTTC. This encodes CAISPSSGGEDREQFF. The chain recombines TRBV10-3 with TRBJ2-1; 10 bases map to TRBD2. The V gene end was trimmed by 5 bases and the J gene end by 9 bases; junction bases not matched to a gene: 13. The germline CDR1 and CDR2 sequences are ENHRY and SYGVKD. The CDR3 is 16 residues long.

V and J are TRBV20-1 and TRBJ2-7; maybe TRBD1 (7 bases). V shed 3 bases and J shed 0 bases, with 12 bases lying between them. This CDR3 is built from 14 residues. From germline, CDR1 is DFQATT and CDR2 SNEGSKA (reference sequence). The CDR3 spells CSASARGASYEQYF. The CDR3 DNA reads TGCAGTGCTAGTGCCAGGGGGGCCTCCTACGAGCAGTACTTC.

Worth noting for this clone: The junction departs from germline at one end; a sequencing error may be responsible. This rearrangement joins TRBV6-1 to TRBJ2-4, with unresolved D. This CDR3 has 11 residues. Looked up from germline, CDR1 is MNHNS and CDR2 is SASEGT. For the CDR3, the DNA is TGTGCCAGCAGGGAAGGGCGAGGAGTGTACTTC. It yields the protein CASREGRGVYF.

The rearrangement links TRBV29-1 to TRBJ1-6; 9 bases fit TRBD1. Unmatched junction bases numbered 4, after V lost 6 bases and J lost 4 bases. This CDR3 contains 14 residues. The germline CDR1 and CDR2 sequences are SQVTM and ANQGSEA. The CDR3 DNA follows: TGCAGCGTAGGGACAGGGAATTATAATTCACCCCTCCACTTT. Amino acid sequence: CSVGTGNYNSPLHF.

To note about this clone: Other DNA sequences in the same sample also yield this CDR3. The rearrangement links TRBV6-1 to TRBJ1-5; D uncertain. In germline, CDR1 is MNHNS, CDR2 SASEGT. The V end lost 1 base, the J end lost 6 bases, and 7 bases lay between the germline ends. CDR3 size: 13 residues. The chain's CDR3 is CASSEERGQPQHF. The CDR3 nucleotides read TGTGCCAGCAGTGAAGAACGAGGTCAGCCCCAGCATTTT.